One and the same sample provided the 30 T cell receptor gamma chains below, sequenced in a study of gamma-delta chains in newborns, infants, children. TCRdb ran CATT on the reads. The profile shows 1,000 to 1,500 gamma-chain clones, approximately 56% of them singletons. What was sequenced was blood. The receptors here all came from a child who was a newborn, infant or young child, either healthy, febrile or measles-vaccinated (not recorded which).

The V segment is TRGV9, and no J call was made. This CDR3 has 14 residues. Germline CDR1 reads GITISATS; CDR2 reads ISYDGTV (reference sequence). DNA of the CDR3: TGTGCCTTGTGGGAGGTCCCCGATAATTATAACAAACTATTT. It encodes CALWEVPDNYNKLF.

This clone is large. The chain is built from TRGV2 and TRGJP2. The germline V gene encodes CDR1 EGSNGY and CDR2 YDSYNSKV. The V and J ends lost 3 bases and 7 bases, in that order; junction bases with no gene match: 8. CDR3 length: 14 amino acids. The CDR3 sequence: CATWDPEADWIKTF. DNA for the CDR3: TGTGCCACCTGGGACCCCGAGGCTGATTGGATCAAGACGTTT.

As concerns this clone: A far larger clone is just one base off, so this is likely a read error. This chain joins TRGV2 and TRGJ1 or TRGJ2. The J gene is not listed in TCRdb, so it was assigned here from a DNA match to germline. In germline, CDR1 is EGSNGY, CDR2 YDSYNSKV. The CDR3 spans 13 residues. Germline trimming cut 0 bases from V and 10 bases from J; bases unmatched to any gene: 9. The CDR3 protein is CATWDGLRYKKLF. In DNA, the CDR3 is TGTGCCACCTGGGACGGGCTCCGGTACAAGAAACTCTTT.

As to this clone: Since a much larger clone is just one base distant, this may be a read error. The chain employs TRGV5 and TRGJ1 or TRGJ2. TCRdb supplies no J gene; here it was assigned by aligning the nucleotide sequence to germline. The CDR3 is 14 residues long. Germline assignment: CDR1 VINAFY and CDR2 YDVSNSKD. The V gene end was trimmed by 0 bases and the J gene end by 9 bases; junction bases not matched to a gene: 11. In nucleotides, the CDR3 is TGTGCCACCTGGGACAGGCCCCCCAATATTAAGAAACTCTTT. Protein: CATWDRPPNIKKLF.

A note on this clone: This may arise from a read error, as a much more abundant clone is one base away. The chain links TRGV3 to TRGJ1 or TRGJ2. The J gene is absent in TCRdb and was assigned here via DNA matching to germline. The germline CDR1 and CDR2 sequences are VTNTFY and YDVSTARD (reference sequence). Trimming at V came to 0 bases and at J to 8 bases, leaving 4 bases not matched to a gene. The CDR3 runs to 12 residues. In nucleotides, the CDR3 is TGTGCCACCTGGGACAGGGAGGATAAGAAACTCTTT. Its protein product is CATWDREDKKLF.

The chain is built from TRGV2 and TRGJ1 or TRGJ2. The J gene, absent from TCRdb, was called here by matching the DNA to germline. This CDR3 is 12 amino acids long. The germline gives CDR1 EGSNGY, CDR2 YDSYNSKV. J lost 10 bases, V lost 8 bases, and 14 bases had no gene match. In DNA form, the CDR3 reads TGTGCCACCTTGTACTTTGGGGGAAAGAAACTCTTT. Translated, it gives CATLYFGGKKLF.

On this clone itself: A much larger clone lies one base from this, so it may be a read error. The V gene is TRGV4; the J gene was not called. The CDR3 consists of 13 residues. The germline CDR1 and CDR2 sequences are EGSTGY and YDSYTSSV. CDR3 nucleotide sequence: TGTGCCACCCGGGCGAGGGGTGATTGGATCAAGACGTTC. This translates into CATRARGDWIKTF.

About this clone itself: A much larger clone lies a single base off, so this may be a read error. Other DNA sequences of this sample code for an identical CDR3. The V gene is given as TRGV4, and no J gene call is available. The CDR3 contains 10 residues. Germline V gene sequence: CDR1 EGSTGY, CDR2 YDSYTSSV. The CDR3 reads CATWDGKKLF. CDR3 sequence (DNA): TGTGCCACCTGGGATGGAAAGAAACTATTT.

V gene assignment gives TRGV9, but the J gene was left uncalled. The germline V gene encodes CDR1 GITISATS and CDR2 ISYDGTV (reference sequence). This CDR3 contains 11 residues. The CDR3 loop is CAVWERRKKLF. The CDR3 DNA reads as TGTGCCGTGTGGGAGAGAAGAAAGAAGCTCTTT.

In this sample, this clone is large. The same CDR3 can be traced to other DNA sequences in this sample. The chain has TRGV3 and TRGJ1 or TRGJ2. In the absence of a J gene in TCRdb, the DNA was matched to germline to assign it here. J lost 7 bases, V lost 3 bases, and 9 bases had no gene match. The CDR3 has 13 residues. The germline CDR1 and CDR2 sequences are VTNTFY and YDVSTARD (reference sequence). DNA for the CDR3: TGTGCCACCTGGGACTCAACGGGGTATAAGAAACTCTTT. Its translation is CATWDSTGYKKLF.

To note about this clone: It is likely a read error: a sequence one base away is far more abundant. The chain has TRGV3 and TRGJ1 or TRGJ2. TCRdb gives no J gene; it was assigned here by matching the DNA to germline. This CDR3 has 15 residues. The ends lost 0 bases at V and 4 bases at J; junction bases unmatched: 9. Germline CDR1 is VTNTFY and CDR2 is YDVSTARD (reference sequence). CDR3 sequence: CATWDRPSRYYKKLF. As DNA, the CDR3 is TGTGCCACCTGGGACAGGCCCTCTCGGTATTATAAGAAACTCTTT.

This clone is a singleton in its sample. This may arise from a read error, as a much more abundant clone is one base away. The V and J genes are TRGV5 and TRGJ1 or TRGJ2. As TCRdb names no J gene, one was assigned here on the basis of a DNA match to germline. The CDR3 loop spans 14 amino acids. Germline assignment: CDR1 VINAFY and CDR2 YDVSNSKD. With V trimmed by 0 bases and J by 12 bases, 14 bases remained unmatched. This CDR3 reads CATWDRPKARGKLF. The CDR3 DNA reads as TGTGCCACCTGGGACAGGCCCAAGGCGAGGGGGAAACTCTTT.

The V gene is TRGV4, the J gene TRGJ1 or TRGJ2. Here the J gene came from matching the DNA to germline, since TCRdb omits it. J gave up 5 bases and V 4 bases, and 8 bases lay outside the gene matches. The CDR3 length is 13 residues. The germline gives CDR1 EGSTGY, CDR2 YDSYTSSV. CDR3 nucleotide sequence: TGTGCCACCTGGGAGGCGGCAAATTATAAGAAACTCTTT. It specifies CATWEAANYKKLF.

Notes on this clone: A much larger clone sits a single nucleotide away, making a read error possible. This chain links TRGV3 with TRGJ1 or TRGJ2. Since TCRdb gives no J gene, matching the DNA to germline was used here to assign it. Germline CDR1 is VTNTFY and CDR2 is YDVSTARD (reference sequence). The CDR3 covers 13 residues. V trimming: 3 bases; J trimming: 7 bases; junction bases outside the gene matches: 9. This chain's CDR3 is CATWDSAGYKKLF. CDR3 nucleotide sequence: TGTGCCACCTGGGACTCAGCGGGGTATAAGAAACTCTTT.

Sample share makes this clone large. The sample has other DNA sequences that encode this CDR3 too. This rearrangement joins TRGV2 to TRGJ1 or TRGJ2. The J gene, absent from TCRdb, was called here by matching the DNA to germline. There are 14 residues in the CDR3. The germline V gene encodes CDR1 EGSNGY and CDR2 YDSYNSKV. Unmatched junction bases numbered 11, after V lost 0 bases and J lost 9 bases. The CDR3 coding sequence is TGTGCCACCTGGGACGGGAGGGGGGGTTTTAAGAAACTCTTT. It is translated as CATWDGRGGFKKLF.

By share, this clone counts as large. The sample has other DNA sequences that encode this CDR3 too. The V and J genes are TRGV2 and TRGJ1 or TRGJ2. The CDR3 runs to 13 residues. Trimming took 0 bases from V and 7 from J; bases not matched to a gene: 6. CDR1 and CDR2 (germline): EGSNGY, YDSYNSKV. The CDR3 loop reads CATWDGLGYKKLF. CDR3 nucleotide sequence: TGTGCCACCTGGGACGGGCTGGGGTATAAGAAACTCTTT.

This clone was detected only a few times. This sequence may be a read error, since a much larger clone differs from it by one base. The chain carries TRGV5 and TRGJ1 or TRGJ2. The J gene is not listed in TCRdb, so it was assigned here from a DNA match to germline. The CDR3 is 15 residues long. The germline V gene encodes CDR1 VINAFY and CDR2 YDVSNSKD. CDR3 in amino acids: CAAWDRRSAYYKKLF. As DNA, the CDR3 is TGTGCCGCCTGGGACAGGCGGTCCGCTTATTATAAGAAACTCTTT.

This clone qualifies as large (0.1 to 1%). This chain links TRGV2 with TRGJ1 or TRGJ2. TCRdb does not report a J gene; here it was assigned by matching the DNA to germline references. The CDR3 has 12 residues. J lost 4 bases, V lost 0 bases, and 0 bases had no gene match. The germline V gene has CDR1 EGSNGY and CDR2 YDSYNSKV. The CDR3 DNA sequence: TGTGCCACCTGGGACGGGTATTATAAGAAACTCTTT. The encoded protein is CATWDGYYKKLF.

Concerning this clone: Only one base separates this from a far larger clonotype, so it likely reflects a read error. The chain recombines TRGV3 with TRGJ1 or TRGJ2. TCRdb records no J gene; here it was assigned by comparing the DNA to germline. There are 12 residues in the CDR3. The V gene's germline CDR1 is VTNTFY and CDR2 YDVSTARD (reference sequence). DNA for the CDR3: TGTGCCACCAGGGACAGGCGATATAAGAAACTCTTT. It is translated as CATRDRRYKKLF.

This clone occurred a few times. The rearrangement uses TRGV9 and TRGJ1 or TRGJ2. Matching the DNA to germline supplied the J gene, which TCRdb does not give. With 3 bases clipped from V and 1 base from J, the junction kept 0 bases outside the gene matches. The CDR3 extends over 12 amino acids. Germline CDR1 and CDR2: GITISATS and ISYDGTV (reference sequence). The CDR3 sequence is CALWENYYKKLF. The CDR3 nucleotides are TGTGCCTTGTGGGAGAATTATTATAAGAAACTCTTT.

In regard to this clone: Since a much larger clone is just one base distant, this may be a read error. This CDR3 is also generated by other DNA sequences in the sample. The chain uses TRGV2 and TRGJ1 or TRGJ2. Germline CDR1 EGSNGY, CDR2 YDSYNSKV. The CDR3 spans 12 residues. Here the CDR3 reads CATWDGRGKKLF. CDR3 nucleotide sequence: TGTGCCACTTGGGACGGGCGGGGTAAGAAACTCTTT.

This clone was seen only a few times. The chain is built from TRGV4 and TRGJ1 or TRGJ2. TCRdb carries no J gene annotation; the J gene was assigned here by matching the DNA with germline. Unmatched junction bases numbered 9, after V lost 1 base and J lost 6 bases. The CDR3 spans 14 residues. Per the germline V gene, CDR1 is EGSTGY and CDR2 is YDSYTSSV. The CDR3 DNA sequence: TGTGCCACCTGGGATGGTTTGGGTTTTTATAAGAAACTCTTT. It translates to CATWDGLGFYKKLF.

Of note for this clone: A clone one base away is much larger, so this may be a read error. CDR3: CATWGGNYYKKLF. In DNA form, the CDR3 reads TGTGCCACCTGGGGCGGAAATTATTATAAGAAACTCTTT. The chain links TRGV2 to TRGJ1 or TRGJ2. In the absence of a J gene in TCRdb, the DNA was matched to germline to assign it here. Germline CDR1 and CDR2: EGSNGY and YDSYNSKV. Trimming at V came to 5 bases and at J to 1 base, leaving 5 bases not matched to a gene. The CDR3 is made up of 13 amino acids.

Within the sample, this clone is large. Here the CDR3 DNA reads TGTGCCTTGTGGGAGATTTCCGATAAGAAACTCTTT. Its translation is CALWEISDKKLF. The genes are TRGV9 and TRGJ1 or TRGJ2. Germline CDR1 GITISATS, CDR2 ISYDGTV (reference sequence). CDR3 length equals 12 residues. V gave up 3 bases and J gave up 8 bases; unmatched junction bases: 7.

By proportion, this clone is large (0.1 to 1%). The chain employs TRGV8 and TRGJP. Unmatched junction bases numbered 0, after V lost 6 bases and J lost 10 bases. CDR3 length equals 12 residues. Per germline, CDR1 VENAVY and CDR2 YDSYNSRV. Written as DNA, the CDR3 is TGTGCCACCTGGTTGGGCAAAAAAATCAAGGTATTT. This encodes CATWLGKKIKVF.

Comments on this clone: Given a much more abundant clone one base away, this may be a read error. V usage is TRGV4 and J usage is TRGJ1 or TRGJ2. The J gene is absent in TCRdb and was assigned here via DNA matching to germline. Germline assignment: CDR1 EGSTGY and CDR2 YDSYTSSV. This CDR3 is built from 12 residues. The CDR3 spells CANWDGEDKKLF. The CDR3 coding sequence is TGTGCCAACTGGGATGGGGAGGATAAGAAACTCTTT.

Notes on this clone: This may be a read error: a much more frequent sequence differs by one nucleotide. The chain carries TRGV3 and TRGJ1 or TRGJ2. CDR1 is VTNTFY, CDR2 YDVSTARD, per germline (reference sequence). CDR3 size: 12 residues. CDR3 DNA sequence: TGTGCCACCTTGGACAGGCCTTGGGCGAAACTCTTT. Translation: CATLDRPWAKLF.

This clone was picked up one time. With a much larger clone just one base away, this may be a read error. DNA of the CDR3: TGTGCCACCCGGGATTCCAACTCCTATTATAAGAAACTCTTT. This codes for CATRDSNSYYKKLF. The chain couples TRGV8 to TRGJ1 or TRGJ2. The J gene, not given by TCRdb, was assigned here from a germline match of the nucleotide sequence. Germline V gene lookup returns CDR1 VENAVY and CDR2 YDSYNSRV. This CDR3 spans 14 amino acids.

As regards this clone: A much bigger clone sits one base away, suggesting this may be a read error. The V gene reported is TRGV4; the J gene is uncalled. CDR1 EGSTGY and CDR2 YDSYTSSV come from the germline V gene. The length of the CDR3 is 14 residues. CDR3 residues: CATWDKTTGWFRIF. In DNA, the CDR3 is TGTGCCACCTGGGATAAGACCACTGGTTGGTTCAGGATATTT.

On this clone itself: A read error may explain this, as a much larger clone is one base away. CDR3 in DNA: TGTGCCACCGGGGATGGGGAGGATAAGAAACTCTTT. Protein product: CATGDGEDKKLF. V gene TRGV4 combines with J gene TRGJ1 or TRGJ2. Assignment of the J gene here rests on matching the DNA to germline, because TCRdb gives none. Germline-derived CDR1 and CDR2 are EGSTGY and YDSYTSSV. The CDR3 length is 12 residues.